This T cell receptor beta chain was found in a study of blood T cell repertoires in COVID-19 (dated by TCRdb to 2020 to 2022). Regarding the study in general: Samples from collaborators originated in the United States, Italy and Spain and spanned both the acute and convalescent phases of COVID-19. The repertoires were released in a freely available public database meant as a resource for research on the immune response to SARS-CoV-2. The dataset comprised deeply sampled blood TCRbeta repertoires from subjects exposed to, actively infected with, or recovered from COVID-19. The prospective study material was composed of cDNA or gDNA derived from T cells, B-cell-depleted T cells, or PBMCs. Where available, HLA class I and class II types were taken from metadata supplied by the sample provider and were not determined by assay-based typing. Nearly every sample came with metadata listing a de-identified subject ID, COVID-19 status, age in years and sex. Samples came from the ongoing ImmuneRACE study (first 160 participants) plus 1,254 subjects from 6 global collaborators. Broader findings and caveats from the paper: The amount of clinical and demographic metadata varied by source and participant and was provided uncurated.

Concerning this clone: What antigen it recognizes has not been identified. It has no much larger one-base neighbor in the sample; base qualities were not kept.

TCRbeta CDR3 regions were amplified from genomic DNA by means of the immunoSEQ Assay, a bias-controlled multiplex PCR. As for how the authors treated the data: Nucleated cell counts per sample were estimated from amplification of reference gene primers within the assay. To quantify the absolute abundance of each unique TCRbeta CDR3 rearrangement, sequence reads were collapsed and filtered. For each sample, productive Simpson clonality was calculated as the square root of Simpson's diversity index across productive rearrangements. In TCRdb, the immuneACCESS table is reduced to in-frame sequences with V and J assigned. These tables do not hold every clone; where another copy was compared, an unresolved V gene accounts for under half, and the others remain unexplained. V, J and clone size are taken as reported in that table, and D and trimming were inferred from the DNA itself. The sample records 300,000 to 450,000 clones, over 75% of which are singletons. The ten biggest clones cover about 9.4% of the sample.

There are 13 amino acids in the CDR3, from cysteine to phenylalanine inclusive. Only the CDR3 portion is preserved as DNA: 39 bases, with reading frame beginning at the first base. The germline V gene yields SGHVS for CDR1 and FQNEAQ for CDR2. V drops 5 bases and J drops 5 bases, leaving 13 bases in between. One collaborating source in Seattle enrolled patients during active infection and followed them longitudinally through the course of disease. Collaborating institutions collected whole blood in K2EDTA tubes following their own protocols. For TCRbeta analysis, collaborator samples were shipped as frozen whole blood, as isolated PBMCs, or as DNA extracted from either sample type.

The chain was built from TRBV7-8 and TRBJ2-7; the D segment could be TRBD2, given 6 matching bases. Sample: peripheral blood. The TCR originated in a woman aged 25 to 39 with COVID-19, enrolled during active disease. The nucleotide sequence is given as TGTGCCAGCAGCCGAACGGAGGGCAACGAGCAGTACTTC. It is translated as CASSRTEGNEQYF.